A selection of T cell receptor beta chains follows, all from one sample in a study of T cell responses to AZD1222 COVID-19 vaccine. Clones were read by immunoSEQ multiplex PCR, and TCRdb kept only the in-frame ones, dropping some. The table has roughly 72,000 clones, around 88% seen once; the top ten hold 10%. This specimen consisted of peripheral blood, obtained 28 days after the second dose of the MenACWY control vaccine. The receptor source for this set is an adult who received the MenACWY meningococcal vaccine as a control. CDR3s include the opening cysteine and the closing phenylalanine or tryptophan. A D gene is named only where the DNA matches it firmly. The size field is filled for only some rows; it gives once, few, many or a size class.

CDR3 length	V gene	D gene	J gene	clone size	CDR3 protein	CDR3 DNA
14	TRBV11-3	TRBD1	TRBJ2-2	few	CASSGTGGTGELFF	TGTGCCAGCAGCGGGACAGGGGGCACCGGGGAGCTGTTTTTT
14	TRBV6-1	.	TRBJ2-7	.	CASSEEPRSYEQYF	TGTGCCAGCAGTGAAGAACCAAGGTCCTACGAGCAGTACTTC
14	TRBV6-5	.	TRBJ2-2	.	CASSYRPGGGELFF	TGTGCCAGCAGTTACCGCCCTGGGGGCGGGGAGCTGTTTTTT
14	TRBV29-1	.	TRBJ1-5	.	CSVRTGNSNQPQHF	TGCAGCGTCCGGACGGGGAATAGCAATCAGCCCCAGCATTTT
16	TRBV6-1	.	TRBJ1-4	.	CASSEIKGHANEKLFF	TGTGCCAGCAGTGAAATCAAGGGACACGCTAATGAAAAACTGTTTTTT
16	TRBV7-2	.	TRBJ1-4	few	CASSLRFRGGNEKLFF	TGTGCCAGCAGCTTACGGTTTAGGGGGGGAAATGAAAAACTGTTTTTT
16	TRBV6-5	TRBD1	TRBJ2-1	.	CASSYPGTGEFDEQFF	TGTGCCAGCAGTTACCCGGGGACAGGGGAGTTCGATGAGCAGTTCTTC
13	TRBV3-1/TRBV3-2	.	TRBJ1-5	.	CASSQSSNQPQHF	TGTGCCAGCAGCCAGAGTAGCAATCAGCCCCAGCATTTT
14	TRBV5-6	TRBD1	TRBJ1-6	.	CASSLRQGYSPLHF	TGTGCCAGCAGTCTTAGACAGGGTTACTCACCCCTCCACTTT
15	TRBV19	TRBD1	TRBJ2-7	.	CASSTKGQGVYEQYF	TGTGCCAGTAGTACAAAGGGACAGGGGGTTTACGAGCAGTACTTC
15	TRBV19	TRBD2	TRBJ2-2	.	CASTPGGKGTGELFF	TGTGCCAGTACCCCGGGGGGGAAGGGCACCGGGGAGCTGTTTTTT
16	TRBV24-1	TRBD1	TRBJ2-1	.	CATSDPTGESYNEQFF	TGTGCCACCAGTGATCCGACAGGGGAATCCTACAATGAGCAGTTCTTC
16	TRBV3-1/TRBV3-2	.	TRBJ2-1	.	CASSQVGGPLYNEQFF	TGTGCCAGCAGCCAAGTCGGTGGACCGCTCTACAATGAGCAGTTCTTC
13	TRBV11-3	.	TRBJ2-5	few	CASSLSEQETQYF	TGTGCCAGCAGCTTAAGCGAGCAAGAGACCCAGTACTTC
14	TRBV6-5	TRBD1	TRBJ1-4	.	CASIQGATNEKLFF	TGTGCCAGTATTCAGGGGGCAACTAATGAAAAACTGTTTTTT
15	TRBV9	TRBD2	TRBJ2-5	few	CASSVASGAFETQYF	TGTGCCAGCAGCGTAGCTAGCGGGGCCTTTGAGACCCAGTACTTC
15	TRBV7-8	TRBD1	TRBJ1-1	.	CASSLYAGGDTEAFF	TGTGCCAGCAGCTTATACGCAGGGGGCGATACTGAAGCTTTCTTT
15	TRBV11-3	TRBD2	TRBJ2-3	.	CASSSRTSDKDTQYF	TGTGCCAGCAGCTCCCGGACTAGCGATAAAGATACGCAGTATTTT
13	TRBV12-5	.	TRBJ1-1	.	CASGSNDPRGAFF	TGTGCTAGTGGTTCAAACGACCCCCGGGGAGCTTTCTTT
17	TRBV5-1	TRBD2	TRBJ2-3	.	CASSLAGGTSSTDTQYF	TGCGCCAGCAGCTTGGCGGGGGGGACGTCTAGCACAGATACGCAGTATTTT
14	TRBV2	TRBD1	TRBJ1-1	.	CASSEAHRGTEAFF	TGTGCCAGCAGTGAAGCACACAGGGGAACTGAAGCTTTCTTT
12	TRBV19	.	TRBJ1-5	.	CASSMRNQPQHF	TGTGCCAGTAGTATGAGAAATCAGCCCCAGCATTTT
14	TRBV3-1/TRBV3-2	.	TRBJ2-7	.	CASSQERFSYEQYF	TGTGCCAGCAGCCAAGAAAGGTTCTCCTACGAGCAGTACTTC
14	TRBV5-1	.	TRBJ1-1	.	CASSPGDLGTEAFF	TGCGCCAGCAGCCCGGGGGACTTAGGGACTGAAGCTTTCTTT
15	TRBV7-2	.	TRBJ1-5	.	CASSLDSYSNQPQHF	TGTGCCAGCAGCTTAGACAGCTATAGCAATCAGCCCCAGCATTTT
14	TRBV7-9	TRBD2	TRBJ2-3	.	CASSLGLASDTQYF	TGTGCCAGCAGCTTAGGACTAGCGTCAGATACGCAGTATTTT
15	TRBV7-3	TRBD1	TRBJ2-3	once	CASTMGQGAPDTQYF	TGTGCCAGCACTATGGGACAGGGGGCCCCAGATACGCAGTATTTT
19	TRBV2	.	TRBJ2-2	once	CASSEIRSNPGRDTGELFF	TGTGCCAGCAGTGAAATTAGGAGTAATCCGGGGCGGGACACCGGGGAGCTGTTTTTT
15	TRBV9	TRBD2	TRBJ2-4	.	CASSVAGGTQNIQYF	TGTGCCAGCAGCGTAGCGGGAGGGACCCAAAACATTCAGTACTTC
13	TRBV30	TRBD1	TRBJ1-2	once	CAWTGGRDYGYTF	TGTGCCTGGACAGGGGGACGGGACTATGGCTACACCTTC
13	TRBV5-4	.	TRBJ1-2	few	CASSLPSGYGYTF	TGTGCCAGCAGCTTGCCATCCGGCTATGGCTACACCTTC
17	TRBV28	.	TRBJ2-2	.	CASSSPRGTPNTGELFF	TGTGCCAGCAGTTCTCCGAGGGGCACACCGAACACCGGGGAGCTGTTTTTT
14	TRBV6-1	.	TRBJ2-2	.	CASSENRSSGELFF	TGTGCCAGCAGTGAAAACAGGAGCAGCGGGGAGCTGTTTTTT
16	TRBV6-1	TRBD2	TRBJ2-3	.	CASSVFSGGSTDTQYF	TGTGCCAGCAGTGTCTTTAGCGGGGGGAGCACAGATACGCAGTATTTT
15	TRBV9	TRBD1	TRBJ1-2	few	CASSPQGGLNYGYTF	TGTGCCAGCAGCCCTCAGGGGGGATTGAACTATGGCTACACCTTC